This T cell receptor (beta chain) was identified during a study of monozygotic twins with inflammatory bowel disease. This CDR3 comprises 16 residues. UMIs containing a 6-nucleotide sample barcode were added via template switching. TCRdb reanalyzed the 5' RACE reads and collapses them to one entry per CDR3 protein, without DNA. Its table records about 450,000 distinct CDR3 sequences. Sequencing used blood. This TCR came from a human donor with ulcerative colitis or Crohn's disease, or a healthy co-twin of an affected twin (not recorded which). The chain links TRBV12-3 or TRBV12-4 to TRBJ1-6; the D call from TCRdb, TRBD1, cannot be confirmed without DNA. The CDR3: CASSFSHRDGGSPLHF.